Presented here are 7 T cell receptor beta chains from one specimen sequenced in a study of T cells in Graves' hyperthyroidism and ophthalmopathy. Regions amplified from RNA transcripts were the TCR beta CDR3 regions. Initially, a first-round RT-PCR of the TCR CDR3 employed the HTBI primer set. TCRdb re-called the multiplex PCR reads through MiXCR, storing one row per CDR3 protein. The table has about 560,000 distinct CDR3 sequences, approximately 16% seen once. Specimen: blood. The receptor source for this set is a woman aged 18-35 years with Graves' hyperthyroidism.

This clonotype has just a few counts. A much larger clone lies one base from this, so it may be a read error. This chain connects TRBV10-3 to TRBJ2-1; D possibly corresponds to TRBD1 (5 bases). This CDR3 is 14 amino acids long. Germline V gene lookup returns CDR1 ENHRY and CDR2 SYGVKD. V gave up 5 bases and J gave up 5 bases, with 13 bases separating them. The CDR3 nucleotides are TGTGCCATCAGTCGAGACAGATCCGACAATGAGCAGTTCTTC. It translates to CAISRDRSDNEQFF.

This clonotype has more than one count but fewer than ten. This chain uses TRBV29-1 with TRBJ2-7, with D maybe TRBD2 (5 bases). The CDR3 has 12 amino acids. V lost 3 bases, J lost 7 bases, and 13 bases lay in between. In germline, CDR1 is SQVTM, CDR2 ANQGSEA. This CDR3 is CSVDGDWGEQYF. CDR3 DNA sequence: TGCAGCGTTGACGGGGATTGGGGAGAGCAGTACTTC.

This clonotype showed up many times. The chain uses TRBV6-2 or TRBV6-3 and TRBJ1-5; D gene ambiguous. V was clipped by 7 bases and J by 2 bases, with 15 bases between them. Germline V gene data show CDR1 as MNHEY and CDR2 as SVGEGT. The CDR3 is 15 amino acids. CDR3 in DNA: TGTGCCAGCATCTCGGGCGGGAAAGGCAATCAGCCCCAGCATTTT. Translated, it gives CASISGGKGNQPQHF.

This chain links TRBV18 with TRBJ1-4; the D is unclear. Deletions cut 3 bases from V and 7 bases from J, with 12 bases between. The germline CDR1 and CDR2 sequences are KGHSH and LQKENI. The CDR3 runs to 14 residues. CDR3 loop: CASSPLGAGEKLFF. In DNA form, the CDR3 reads TGTGCCAGCTCACCCCTCGGTGCGGGTGAAAAACTGTTTTTT.

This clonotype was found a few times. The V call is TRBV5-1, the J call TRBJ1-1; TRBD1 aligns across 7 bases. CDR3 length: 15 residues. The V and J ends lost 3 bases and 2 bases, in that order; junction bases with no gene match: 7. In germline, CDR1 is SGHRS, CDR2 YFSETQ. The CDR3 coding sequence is TGCGCCAGCAGCTCAGGACAGGTCCGAAACACTGAAGCTTTCTTT. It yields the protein CASSSGQVRNTEAFF.

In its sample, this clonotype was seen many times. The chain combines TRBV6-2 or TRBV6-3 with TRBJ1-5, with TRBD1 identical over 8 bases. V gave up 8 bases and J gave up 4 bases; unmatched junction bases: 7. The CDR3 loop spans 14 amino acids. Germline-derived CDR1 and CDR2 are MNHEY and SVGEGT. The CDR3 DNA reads TGTGCCAGCGGAAGACAGGGGAGTAATCAGCCCCAGCATTTT. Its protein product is CASGRQGSNQPQHF.

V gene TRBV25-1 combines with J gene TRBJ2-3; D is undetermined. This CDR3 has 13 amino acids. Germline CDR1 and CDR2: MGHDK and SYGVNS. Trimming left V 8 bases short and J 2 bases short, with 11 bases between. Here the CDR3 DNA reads TGTGCCAGCCGCCAGGATCTCACAGATACGCAGTATTTT. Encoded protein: CASRQDLTDTQYF.